Listed below are T cell receptor beta chains from one sample, sequenced in a study of beta chain features in type 1 diabetes. The protocol was immunoSEQ multiplex PCR, while the TCRdb copy is restricted to in-frame clones and leaves out a portion. The data hold a few hundred thousand clones, with less than 15% observed a single time. Sequenced: central memory CD4+ T cells from blood. The receptors come from a man aged 25-40 years in good health. Both conserved end residues are part of each CDR3. Fields, in order: CDR3 DNA, CDR3 protein, V gene, clone size, D gene, J gene. The D gene is left open where the match is weak. Clone size is given for some rows only: seen once, a few or many times, or a class if the clone is expanded.

DNA: TGCTCTTCCCGGGACATCCGTAACTATGGCTACACCTTC
CDR3: CSSRDIRNYGYTF
V: TRBV30
size: -
D: -
J: TRBJ1-2

DNA: TGTGCCAGCAGCCCCTACAGGGTCGTCTTTCCCCGTGTCGGAAACACCATATATTTT
CDR3: CASSPYRVVFPRVGNTIYF
V: TRBV7-8
size: -
D: -
J: TRBJ1-3

DNA: TGTGCCAGCAGCCCACCGGGACAGGGGAAGACCCAGTACTTC
CDR3: CASSPPGQGKTQYF
V: TRBV7-2
size: -
D: TRBD1
J: TRBJ2-5

DNA: TGTGCTAGTGGTTTGGTAGTGGCGGGAGGCAATGAGCAGTTCTTC
CDR3: CASGLVVAGGNEQFF
V: TRBV12-5
size: few
D: TRBD2
J: TRBJ2-1

DNA: TGCGCCAGCAGCCAGGCTCTGAGAAGTGGAACCTACGAGCAGTACTTC
CDR3: CASSQALRSGTYEQYF
V: TRBV23-1
size: -
D: -
J: TRBJ2-7

DNA: TGTGCCAGCAGCCAAGTGGCGTGGCCGAACACCGGGGAGCTGTTTTTT
CDR3: CASSQVAWPNTGELFF
V: TRBV4-2
size: -
D: -
J: TRBJ2-2

DNA: TGTGCCAGCAGCGTCGACAGGGACACTGAAGCTTTCTTT
CDR3: CASSVDRDTEAFF
V: TRBV7-2
size: -
D: TRBD1
J: TRBJ1-1

DNA: TGTGCCAGCTCGATACAGGAGAACACTGAAGCTTTCTTT
CDR3: CASSIQENTEAFF
V: TRBV18
size: few
D: -
J: TRBJ1-1

DNA: TGTGCCAGCAGCTTAGCCCGCGGGAGGGCCCCTAATGAGCAGTTCTTC
CDR3: CASSLARGRAPNEQFF
V: TRBV7-2
size: -
D: TRBD2
J: TRBJ2-1

DNA: TGTGCCAGCAGTGAGGGGACAGGGTTTGGAGGGACTGAAGCTTTCTTT
CDR3: CASSEGTGFGGTEAFF
V: TRBV2
size: few
D: TRBD1
J: TRBJ1-1

DNA: TGTGCCAGCAGTTTAGTGAGCAATCAGCCCCAGCATTTT
CDR3: CASSLVSNQPQHF
V: TRBV27
size: many
D: -
J: TRBJ1-5

DNA: TGTGCCATCAGTGACAATTTATCGGGCTACACCTTC
CDR3: CAISDNLSGYTF
V: TRBV10-3
size: few
D: -
J: TRBJ1-2

DNA: TGTGCCAGCAGTGGGGAGACAGGGGCTGGCTATGGCTACACCTTC
CDR3: CASSGETGAGYGYTF
V: TRBV2
size: few
D: TRBD1
J: TRBJ1-2

DNA: TGTGCCAGTAGTCCTAATCCCCCGGGAGCGATCGGCCATGAGCAGTTCTTC
CDR3: CASSPNPPGAIGHEQFF
V: TRBV19
size: few
D: -
J: TRBJ2-1

DNA: TGTGCCAGCAGCCAAGATATATTAGGGACAGATGGCTACACCTTC
CDR3: CASSQDILGTDGYTF
V: TRBV14
size: many
D: TRBD1
J: TRBJ1-2

DNA: TGCGCCAGCAGCCACCGAACGGGGGGGCCATCAGATACGCAGTATTTT
CDR3: CASSHRTGGPSDTQYF
V: TRBV4-3
size: -
D: TRBD2
J: TRBJ2-3

DNA: TGTGCCAGCTCACCCGGCACAGATACTAACTATGGCTACACCTTC
CDR3: CASSPGTDTNYGYTF
V: TRBV18
size: few
D: -
J: TRBJ1-2

DNA: TGTGCCAGCAGCTTAGCGGGTCAGCCCCAGCATTTT
CDR3: CASSLAGQPQHF
V: TRBV7-9
size: few
D: -
J: TRBJ1-5

DNA: TGCAGCGAGAAACAGGGGAACACTGAAGCTTTCTTT
CDR3: CSEKQGNTEAFF
V: TRBV29-1
size: few
D: -
J: TRBJ1-1

DNA: TGTGCCAGCAGCTCCCCCCGGGGCCATGAAGCTTTCTTT
CDR3: CASSSPRGHEAFF
V: TRBV11-3
size: few
D: -
J: TRBJ1-1

DNA: TGTGCCAGCAGTGAAGGTACAGCCTGGTTCCAAGAGACCCAGTACTTC
CDR3: CASSEGTAWFQETQYF
V: TRBV6-1
size: -
D: -
J: TRBJ2-5

DNA: TGTGCCAGCAGTCCCACGGGACTAGCGGACATTCAGTACTTC
CDR3: CASSPTGLADIQYF
V: TRBV11-2
size: few
D: TRBD2
J: TRBJ2-4

DNA: TGTGCCTGTAAGGACAGGGGGCGCGCCGGGGAGCTGTTTTTT
CDR3: CACKDRGRAGELFF
V: TRBV7-7
size: -
D: TRBD1
J: TRBJ2-2

DNA: TGTGCCAGTAGTATTGCCCAGGGGTTACATGGCTACACCTTC
CDR3: CASSIAQGLHGYTF
V: TRBV19
size: -
D: -
J: TRBJ1-2

DNA: TGTGCCAGCAGCGTAGCTAGCGGGGGGCCCAGCGAGTATTTT
CDR3: CASSVASGGPSEYF
V: TRBV5-4
size: few
D: TRBD2
J: TRBJ2-3

DNA: TGTGCCATCAGAGATCCTGGACGGAATAGCTCCTACAATGAGCAGTTCTTC
CDR3: CAIRDPGRNSSYNEQFF
V: TRBV10-3
size: few
D: -
J: TRBJ2-1

DNA: TGTGCCAGCAGCTTGGGGAACAATGAGCAGTTCTTC
CDR3: CASSLGNNEQFF
V: TRBV7-2
size: many
D: -
J: TRBJ2-1

DNA: TGTGCCAGCAGTTCGGGACTAGCGCCAACTAACCCCCACTTT
CDR3: CASSSGLAPTNPHF
V: TRBV6-5
size: -
D: TRBD2
J: TRBJ2-2

DNA: TGTGCCAGCAGCGAACAGGGGCGAGGTGGCTACACCTTC
CDR3: CASSEQGRGGYTF
V: TRBV7-9
size: few
D: TRBD1
J: TRBJ1-2

DNA: TGCGCCAGCAGTGTATTGCTGGGTAAGGACGAGCAGTACTTC
CDR3: CASSVLLGKDEQYF
V: TRBV10-2
size: -
D: -
J: TRBJ2-7

DNA: TGCAGTGCCCAAAGGGTAGATACGCAGTATTTT
CDR3: CSAQRVDTQYF
V: TRBV20-1
size: few
D: -
J: TRBJ2-3

DNA: TGTGCCAGCAGCTTAGGTCCAGGGGCAGGGGCTGGGGCCAACGTCCTGACTTTC
CDR3: CASSLGPGAGAGANVLTF
V: TRBV7-2
size: few
D: -
J: TRBJ2-6

DNA: TGTGCCAGCAGCCCAGGCACAGATACGCAGTATTTT
CDR3: CASSPGTDTQYF
V: TRBV11-2
size: few
D: -
J: TRBJ2-3

DNA: TGTGCCACCATGAACAGGGGCCGTAGAGAGACCCAGTACTTC
CDR3: CATMNRGRRETQYF
V: TRBV19
size: -
D: TRBD1
J: TRBJ2-5

DNA: TGTGCCAGCAGCCCTGGGCCGGACACTGAAGCTTTCTTT
CDR3: CASSPGPDTEAFF
V: TRBV7-8
size: few
D: -
J: TRBJ1-1

DNA: TGTGCCAGCCGAGCGTGGGGCGCGAAGACCCAGTACTTC
CDR3: CASRAWGAKTQYF
V: TRBV27
size: many
D: -
J: TRBJ2-5

DNA: TGTGCCAGTAGTATAGATCGCGGGAACCTGGGAGCTTTCTTT
CDR3: CASSIDRGNLGAFF
V: TRBV19
size: few
D: -
J: TRBJ1-1

DNA: TGTGCCAGCAGCTTACAGGGGTATGGCTACACCTTC
CDR3: CASSLQGYGYTF
V: TRBV7-2
size: -
D: -
J: TRBJ1-2

DNA: TGTGCCAGCAGCCCAATGGTTAGCGGGGCAGTAGGGGAGCAGTTCTTC
CDR3: CASSPMVSGAVGEQFF
V: TRBV7-2
size: few
D: TRBD2
J: TRBJ2-1

DNA: TGCGCCAGCAGCTCTACCGGGACAGGGGCCCTAGGGCAGTACTTC
CDR3: CASSSTGTGALGQYF
V: TRBV5-1
size: -
D: TRBD1
J: TRBJ2-7

DNA: TGTGCCAGCAGCCACAGGGCGGGGAAGCTCTCTGGAAACACCATATATTTT
CDR3: CASSHRAGKLSGNTIYF
V: TRBV14
size: -
D: -
J: TRBJ1-3

DNA: TGTGCCAGCACGGCAGGGGTTAGTTCACCCCTCCACTTT
CDR3: CASTAGVSSPLHF
V: TRBV2
size: -
D: -
J: TRBJ1-6

DNA: TGCAGCGCCCAGCGGGGGGGGGCGAGTCAGTTGAGTGAGCAGTTCTTC
CDR3: CSAQRGGASQLSEQFF
V: TRBV29-1
size: few
D: TRBD2
J: TRBJ2-1

DNA: TGTGCCAGCAGTTTAGTCGGGAGGGGCACTGAAGCTTTCTTT
CDR3: CASSLVGRGTEAFF
V: TRBV6-6
size: few
D: -
J: TRBJ1-1

DNA: TGTGCCAGCGGTGACAGCTCCTATAATTCACCCCTCCACTTT
CDR3: CASGDSSYNSPLHF
V: TRBV6-1
size: few
D: -
J: TRBJ1-6

DNA: TGTGCCAGCTCCCCCGGCCTAAATGAAAAACTGTTTTTT
CDR3: CASSPGLNEKLFF
V: TRBV18
size: once
D: -
J: TRBJ1-4

DNA: TGTGCCAGTAGTATACCCAGGACACCCCTGAGGTATGGCTACACCTTC
CDR3: CASSIPRTPLRYGYTF
V: TRBV19
size: few
D: -
J: TRBJ1-2

DNA: TGTGCCAGCAGAGGTTGGAGTAGTGTAAAGACCCAGTACTTC
CDR3: CASRGWSSVKTQYF
V: TRBV6-5
size: few
D: -
J: TRBJ2-5

DNA: TGCGCCAGCAGCCCCTCTGGGATGAATACAGATACGCAGTATTTT
CDR3: CASSPSGMNTDTQYF
V: TRBV5-1
size: -
D: -
J: TRBJ2-3

DNA: TGTGCCAGCAGCCAAGACTACAGGATGAACACTGAAGCTTTCTTT
CDR3: CASSQDYRMNTEAFF
V: TRBV14
size: -
D: -
J: TRBJ1-1

DNA: TGTGCCAGCAGTTCGGTCCGGACTAGACACAATGAGCAGTTCTTC
CDR3: CASSSVRTRHNEQFF
V: TRBV6-1
size: few
D: TRBD2
J: TRBJ2-1

DNA: TGTGCCAGCAGCACCACTAGATCATCCTACAATGAGCAGTTCTTC
CDR3: CASSTTRSSYNEQFF
V: TRBV9
size: few
D: -
J: TRBJ2-1

DNA: TGTGCCAGCAGCGTAGAGGGCCCTTCTGGAAACACCATATATTTT
CDR3: CASSVEGPSGNTIYF
V: TRBV9
size: -
D: -
J: TRBJ1-3

DNA: TGTGCCAGCAGAAGAGGGGGGTCTGAGGATACGCAGTATTTT
CDR3: CASRRGGSEDTQYF
V: TRBV6-5
size: many
D: -
J: TRBJ2-3

DNA: TGTGCCAGCAGTTTTAGGGTAGGATCCGCTGAAGCTTTCTTT
CDR3: CASSFRVGSAEAFF
V: TRBV27
size: few
D: -
J: TRBJ1-1

DNA: TGCGCCAGCAGCTACGGATCAAACTATGGCTACACCTTC
CDR3: CASSYGSNYGYTF
V: TRBV5-1
size: many
D: -
J: TRBJ1-2

DNA: TGTGCCAGCAGTTTTCACAGGGACGGAGAGACCCAGTACTTC
CDR3: CASSFHRDGETQYF
V: TRBV6-1
size: -
D: -
J: TRBJ2-5

DNA: TGTGCCAGCAGTCCGAACAGGGAAGGGCGAGAGACCCAGTACTTC
CDR3: CASSPNREGRETQYF
V: TRBV27
size: few
D: -
J: TRBJ2-5

DNA: TGTGCCAGCAGCCCCTTCCGGGATTCCCCCAAAGAACCCCAGCATTTT
CDR3: CASSPFRDSPKEPQHF
V: TRBV7-3
size: -
D: -
J: TRBJ1-5